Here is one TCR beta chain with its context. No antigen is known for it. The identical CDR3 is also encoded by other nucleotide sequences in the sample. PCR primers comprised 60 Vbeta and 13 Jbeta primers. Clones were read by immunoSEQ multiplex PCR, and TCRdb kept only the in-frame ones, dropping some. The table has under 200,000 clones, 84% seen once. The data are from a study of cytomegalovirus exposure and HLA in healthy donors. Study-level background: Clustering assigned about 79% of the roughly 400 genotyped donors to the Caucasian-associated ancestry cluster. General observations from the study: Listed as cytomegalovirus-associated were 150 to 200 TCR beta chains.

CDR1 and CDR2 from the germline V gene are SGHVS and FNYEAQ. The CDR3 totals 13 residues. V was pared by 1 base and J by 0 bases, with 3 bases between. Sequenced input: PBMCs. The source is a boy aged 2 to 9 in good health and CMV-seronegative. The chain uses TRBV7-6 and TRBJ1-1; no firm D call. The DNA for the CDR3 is TGTGCCAGCAGCTTAGATATGAACACTGAAGCTTTCTTT. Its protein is CASSLDMNTEAFF.